These 25 T cell receptor beta chains share one sample of origin, sequenced in a study of T cell responses to AZD1222 COVID-19 vaccine. Measured with immunoSEQ multiplex PCR; TCRdb has only the in-frame clones, and not every one. The sample consists of fewer than 130,000 clones, approximately 90% of them appearing once. The starting material was peripheral blood, obtained on day 0 of AZD1222 vaccination. The receptors derive from an adult in good health.

The DNA for the CDR3 is TGTGCCAGCAGTGGGGGGACAGGGGGGTCCTATAATTCACCCCTCCACTTT. Translated, it gives CASSGGTGGSYNSPLHF. The J gene is TRBJ1-6, the V gene TRBV25-1; 11 bases line up with TRBD1. The trim removed 4 bases at V and 1 base at J, leaving 3 bases unmatched. Germline CDR1 MGHDK, CDR2 SYGVNS. The length of the CDR3 is 17 residues. Variable domain in full (rest from reference TRBV25-1 and TRBJ1-6): EADIYQTPRYLVIGTGKKITLECSQTMGHDKMYWYQQDPGMELHLIHYSYGVNSTEKGDLSSESTVSRIRTEHFPLTLESARPSHTSQYLCASSGGTGGSYNSPLHFGNGTRLTVT.

This sequence joins TRBV7-2 and TRBJ1-2; D gene ambiguous. This CDR3 has 16 residues. CDR1 is SGHTA, CDR2 FQGNSA, per germline. V dropped 1 base and J dropped 8 bases, with 20 bases sitting between them. CDR3: CASSLDPRQTHGGYTF. DNA of the CDR3: TGTGCCAGCAGCTTAGACCCTAGGCAGACCCATGGAGGCTACACCTTC.

The gene calls are TRBV2 and TRBJ2-7; possibly TRBD1 for D (6 bases). CDR3 size: 15 residues. CDR1 and CDR2 from the germline V gene are SNHLY and FYNNEI. Trimming took off 4 bases at V and 1 base at J, with 14 bases between the two ends. This chain's CDR3 is CASSGGLGGSYEQYF. The CDR3 DNA follows: TGTGCCAGCAGTGGAGGATTAGGGGGATCCTACGAGCAGTACTTC.

This sequence joins TRBV6-5 and TRBJ1-1; no reliable D call. The CDR3 contains 11 residues. Germline CDR1 is MNHEY and CDR2 is SVGAGI. Deletions cut 8 bases from V and 8 bases from J, with 12 bases between. The CDR3 DNA reads TGTGCCAGCCAAAGAAGTTTAGAAGCTTTCTTT. It encodes CASQRSLEAFF.

The chain has TRBV4-2 and TRBJ1-2; D may be TRBD1 (6 bases). The CDR3 runs 16 residues. V was clipped by 1 base and J by 5 bases, with 17 bases between them. Germline V gives CDR1 LGHNA, CDR2 YNFKEQ. The chain's CDR3 is CASSQGAGATIYGYTF. For the CDR3, the DNA is TGTGCCAGCAGCCAAGGGGCAGGGGCAACCATATATGGCTACACCTTC.

A single count supports this clone. The gene calls are TRBV9 and TRBJ2-1, with D possibly being TRBD1 (6 bases). CDR1 and CDR2 from the germline V gene are SGDLS and YYNGEE. There are 15 residues in the CDR3. Trimming cost V 5 bases and J 0 bases, with 12 bases left between them. Written as DNA, the CDR3 is TGTGCCAGCAGGGACGGACAGAGCTCCTACAATGAGCAGTTCTTC. This codes for CASRDGQSSYNEQFF.

Comments on this clone: Within the sample, other DNA sequences also encode this same CDR3. The chain joins TRBV11-3 to TRBJ1-1; no firm D call. V was trimmed by 1 base and J by 2 bases, leaving 5 bases between them. CDR3 size: 13 residues. The germline gives CDR1 SGHNT, CDR2 YENEEA. The CDR3 loop reads CASSLGVNTEAFF. CDR3 sequence (DNA): TGTGCCAGCAGCTTAGGAGTAAACACTGAAGCTTTCTTT.

The chain couples TRBV24-1 to TRBJ1-5; D is possibly TRBD1 (5 bases). The CDR3 is 18 residues long. Germline assignment: CDR1 KGHDR and CDR2 SFDVKD. V was cut by 4 bases and J by 0 bases, with 18 bases left in between. CDR3 sequence reads: CATSEGDWGANSNQPQHF. CDR3 bases: TGTGCCACCAGTGAGGGGGACTGGGGAGCGAATAGCAATCAGCCCCAGCATTTT.

This chain uses TRBV24-1 with TRBJ2-1; D gene uncertain. Trimming removed 4 bases from V and 3 bases from J, with 6 bases in between. CDR3 length equals 13 residues. Germline V gene sequence: CDR1 KGHDR, CDR2 SFDVKD. The DNA of the CDR3 is TGTGCCACCAGTGACACTGACTACAATGAGCAGTTCTTC. Translation gives CATSDTDYNEQFF.

J is TRBJ2-7 and V is TRBV11-2; D ambiguous. Trimming removed 3 bases from V and 5 bases from J, with 14 bases in between. This CDR3 contains 14 residues. In germline, CDR1 is SGHAT, CDR2 FQNNGV. The CDR3 reads CASSLGSRKDEQYF. The CDR3 coding sequence is TGTGCCAGCAGCTTGGGATCCAGGAAGGACGAGCAGTACTTC.

The chain uses TRBV30 and TRBJ1-6, with 10 bases matching TRBD1. Germline values: CDR1 GTSNPN, CDR2 SVGIG (reference sequence). The CDR3 loop spans 15 amino acids. J lost 9 bases, V lost 3 bases, and 8 bases had no gene match. The CDR3 sequence: CAWSPGQGMVSPLHF. In nucleotides, the CDR3 is TGTGCCTGGAGCCCGGGACAGGGGATGGTTTCACCCCTCCACTTT.

The CDR3 DNA reads TGTGCCTGGAGTAGAGGGCAGGGGGGAGGTCAGCCCCAGCATTTT. It translates to CAWSRGQGGGQPQHF. The chain links TRBV30 to TRBJ1-5; 7 nucleotides agree with TRBD1. The ends lost 2 bases at V and 6 bases at J; junction bases unmatched: 10. CDR1 is GTSNPN, CDR2 SVGIG, per germline (reference sequence). This CDR3 has 15 residues.

V is TRBV10-2 and J is TRBJ2-5; 7 bases are a match to TRBD1. V shed 2 bases, J shed 4 bases, and the junction held 1 base outside the gene matches. There are 13 residues in the CDR3. The germline gives CDR1 WSHSY, CDR2 SAAADI. CDR3 region: CASSEDRAETQYF. The CDR3 bases are TGCGCCAGCAGTGAGGACAGGGCAGAGACCCAGTACTTC.

The genes are TRBV6-5 and TRBJ2-7; 8 bases match TRBD2. V was clipped by 3 bases and J by 3 bases; unmatched bases: 4. The CDR3 extends over 14 amino acids. CDR1 and CDR2 from the germline V gene are MNHEY and SVGAGI. This CDR3 is CASSYSSGLYEQYF. CDR3 DNA: TGTGCCAGCAGTTATTCTAGCGGGCTCTACGAGCAGTACTTC.

V is TRBV11-2 and J is TRBJ2-7; D is possibly TRBD1 (6 bases). The V and J ends lost 2 bases and 1 base respectively, with 12 bases between them. The germline V gene has CDR1 SGHAT and CDR2 FQNNGV. The CDR3 length is 15 residues. The CDR3 nucleotides are TGTGCCAGCAGCTTATCACAGGGTGGGTCCTACGAGCAGTACTTC. Its translation: CASSLSQGGSYEQYF.

The chain uses TRBV5-8 and TRBJ1-2; 7 nucleotides align to TRBD1. There are 15 residues in the CDR3. From germline, CDR1 is SGHTS and CDR2 YDEGEE. V was pared by 4 bases and J by 0 bases, with 6 bases of the junction left unmatched. CDR3 loop: CASSQGTVANYGYTF. In nucleotides, the CDR3 is TGTGCCAGCAGCCAAGGGACAGTAGCTAACTATGGCTACACCTTC.

The chain combines TRBV30 with TRBJ2-2; 12 bases line up with TRBD2. V trimming: 0 bases; J trimming: 6 bases; junction bases outside the gene matches: 8. The germline CDR1 and CDR2 sequences are GTSNPN and SVGIG (reference sequence). The CDR3 totals 17 residues. The CDR3 protein is CAWSVLRTSGIPGELFF. CDR3 sequence (DNA): TGTGCCTGGAGTGTACTTCGGACTAGCGGGATTCCCGGGGAGCTGTTTTTT. The variable domain in full, with the rest retrieved from reference TRBV30 and TRBJ2-2, is SQTIHQWPATLVQPVGSPLSLECTVEGTSNPNLYWYRQAAGRGLQLLFYSVGIGQISSEVPQNLSASRPQDRQFILSSKKLLLSDSGFYLCAWSVLRTSGIPGELFFGEGSRLTVL.

The V gene is TRBV7-2, the J gene TRBJ1-1; D ambiguous. CDR1 and CDR2 from the germline V gene are SGHTA and FQGNSA. The CDR3 has 13 residues. The V end was cut by 2 bases, the J end by 2 bases, with 6 bases between. The CDR3 DNA is TGTGCCAGCAGCTTATATTTCAACACTGAAGCTTTCTTT. Residues: CASSLYFNTEAFF.

This chain links TRBV7-8 with TRBJ1-2; TRBD1 might be the D (6 bases). The CDR3 runs 14 residues. Per germline, CDR1 SGHVS and CDR2 FQNEAQ. Trimming left V 5 bases short and J 4 bases short, with 14 bases between. The CDR3 bases are TGTGCCAGCAGCCCCCTCGGGACACTCTATGGCTACACCTTC. The encoded protein is CASSPLGTLYGYTF.

This CDR3 reads CASSRHAAGKIHEQYF. The DNA of the CDR3 is TGTGCCAGCAGCCGACACGCCGCAGGGAAAATCCACGAGCAGTACTTC. This rearrangement joins TRBV14 to TRBJ2-7; TRBD1 is a possible D gene (5 bases). This CDR3 spans 16 amino acids. Germline lookup yields CDR1 SGHDN and CDR2 FVKESK. Trimming removed 4 bases at V and 5 bases at J, with 21 bases between.

The CDR3 DNA is TGTGCCAGCAGCTTCGCTGGGATCGGCTCTGGAAACACCATATATTTT. Translating it yields CASSFAGIGSGNTIYF. The chain uses TRBV11-2 and TRBJ1-3; no reliable D call. The ends were cut back, 3 bases at V and 0 bases at J, with 12 bases in the middle. The CDR3 has 16 amino acids. Looked up from germline, CDR1 is SGHAT and CDR2 is FQNNGV.

This chain links TRBV3-1 (or the pseudogene TRBV3-2) with TRBJ2-1; weak D call: TRBD1 (6 bases). This CDR3 is built from 16 residues. The germline V gene has CDR1 LGHDT and CDR2 YNNKEL (reference sequence). V gave up 6 bases and J gave up 6 bases, with 21 bases separating them. The CDR3 nucleotides are TGTGCCAGCAGTCTCCAGGGGTCTCGGGGCAGCAATGAGCAGTTCTTC. This gives the protein CASSLQGSRGSNEQFF.

The gene calls are TRBV30 and TRBJ1-2; D gene unclear. CDR3 length: 13 residues. Germline V CDR1 and CDR2: GTSNPN, SVGIG (reference sequence). The V gene lost 0 bases and the J gene lost 4 bases, with 9 bases spanning the gap. For the CDR3, the DNA is TGTGCCTGGAGTGTTGGAGGAGTCTATGGCTACACCTTC. Protein product: CAWSVGGVYGYTF.

V gene TRBV29-1 combines with J gene TRBJ1-1; D call uncertain. V lost 5 bases, J lost 1 base, and 8 bases lay in between. The CDR3 consists of 12 residues. Germline V CDR1 and CDR2: SQVTM, ANQGSEA. The CDR3 sequence: CSVLAENTEAFF. Written as DNA, the CDR3 is TGCAGCGTTCTGGCAGAGAACACTGAAGCTTTCTTT.

The gene calls are TRBV15 and TRBJ1-5; weak D call: TRBD1 (6 bases). V was trimmed by 2 bases and J by 1 base, leaving 9 bases between them. Germline V gives CDR1 LNHNV, CDR2 YYDKDF (reference sequence). The CDR3 spans 15 residues. CDR3 amino acids: CATSRSGQSNQPQHF. The DNA for the CDR3 is TGTGCCACCAGCAGATCCGGACAGAGCAATCAGCCCCAGCATTTT.